This T cell receptor (beta chain) was recovered during a study of blood T cell repertoires in COVID-19. The method was immunoSEQ multiplex PCR; TCRdb's version includes in-frame clones alone and lacks a portion of them. The table includes some 250,000 clones, around 85% detected once. Sequenced: PBMCs or T cells enriched from blood (not recorded which). The TCR originated in a woman between 50 and 59 years old who had recovered from COVID-19.

CDR3 amino acids: CASSFISGDTQYF. The CDR3 DNA is TGTGCCAGCAGTTTTATAAGCGGCGATACGCAGTATTTT. J is TRBJ2-3 and V is TRBV27; tentative D call: TRBD2 (5 bases). V lost 3 bases, J lost 6 bases, and 10 bases lay in between. Germline values: CDR1 MNHEY, CDR2 SMNVEV (reference sequence). This CDR3 contains 13 residues.